This T cell receptor (beta chain) stems from a study of CD8+ T cells in alopecia areata. Treatment in this sample: oral pan-JAK inhibitor, 5-10 mg twice daily. Extracted RNA was reverse transcribed into cDNA, the sequencing template. Only in-frame clones appear in the TCRdb table, and some are missing; sequencing was by immunoSEQ multiplex PCR. Among 170,000 or so clones listed, around 60% were seen once. Sequencing used CD8+ T cells sorted from blood, obtained at week 24, from a patient treated with tofacitinib. The sequence was obtained from a human donor with alopecia areata.

The CDR3 DNA reads as TGTGCCTGGAGTGTTGAAGCAGGGGTTGAGCAGTTCTTC. This codes for CAWSVEAGVEQFF. J is TRBJ2-1 and V is TRBV30, with D maybe TRBD1 (6 bases). From germline, CDR1 is GTSNPN and CDR2 SVGIG (reference sequence). This CDR3 has 13 amino acids. The germline V and J ends were trimmed by 0 bases and 9 bases, with 12 bases remaining between them.